This T cell receptor beta chain stems from a study of blood T cell repertoires in COVID-19. This CDR3 region has 16 residues. Germline CDR1 and CDR2: LGHNA and YSLEER. Trimming took 4 bases from V and 8 from J, leaving 23 bases between them. This table comes from immunoSEQ multiplex PCR, and its TCRdb copy is limited to in-frame clones, with some not included. Of 200,000 to 300,000 clones in the sample, around nine tenths are singletons; the top ten hold around 3.1%. V gene TRBV4-3 combines with J gene TRBJ1-2, with D maybe TRBD1 (5 bases). The sample was PBMCs or T cells enriched from blood (not recorded which). This sequence was found in a woman aged 40 to 50 who had been exposed to COVID-19. The CDR3 DNA follows: TGCGCCAGCAGCCCTCGGGGCCCAGGGACTACGGGAGGCTACACCTTC. Translation: CASSPRGPGTTGGYTF.